This TCR beta chain was captured in a study of spatial heterogeneity in lung cancer. The wider study: The mean occurrence of each unique TCR and UMI combination in raw reads exceeded nine.

Time point given: blood at routine non-recurrence follow-up after resection. Unsorted whole RNA samples from tumor, nontumor lung or frozen PBMC were sequenced. General study points: Resection blood, more than follow-up blood, showed ubiquitous expanded tumor TCRs.

CDR1 and CDR2 from the germline V gene are SGHTS and YDEGEE. This CDR3 has 13 residues. This clonotype was observed a few times. Its matching antigen is unknown. A junction end diverges from the germline sequence, so it may reflect a read error. Unique molecular identifiers, one per molecule, were present on every TCR cDNA molecule. In TCRdb, the 5' RACE reads were re-called with MiXCR into one record per CDR3 protein. The sample includes 20,000 to 30,000 distinct CDR3 sequences, about 9.8% of them seen just once. This receptor was obtained from a male donor with early-stage non-small cell lung cancer. The chain joins TRBV5-8 to TRBJ1-1; D ambiguous. The source material was PBMCs, sampled at follow-up. CDR3 coding DNA: TGTGCCAGCAGCTTGGGGGCTAACACCGAAGCTTTCTTT. Protein product: CASSLGANTEAFF. Looking up the rest from reference TRBV5-8 and TRBJ1-1 gives the full variable domain: EAGVTQSPTHLIKTRGQQATLRCSPISGHTSVYWYQQALGLGLQFLLWYDEGEERNRGNFPPRFSGRQFPNYSSELNVNALELEDSALYLCASSLGANTEAFFGQGTRLTVV.